This paragraph reports one T cell receptor (beta chain). Its antigen remains unidentified. The sample belongs to a study of cytomegalovirus exposure and HLA in healthy donors. The study, taken as a whole, reports: The study listed roughly 160 cytomegalovirus-associated TCR beta chains. In a later analysis, a missense DCLRE1C variant was linked to TCR beta V- and J-gene trimming. In vitro confirmation showed three CMV-associated chains to be CMV antigen specific.

PCR amplification relied on 60 Vbeta primers (plus 13 Jbeta primers). Sequenced by immunoSEQ multiplex PCR; TCRdb stores in-frame clones only, minus some. This sample's table has 70,000 or so clones. Those who donated were healthy bone marrow donors. The germline CDR1 and CDR2 sequences are SGDLS and YYNGEE. The ends lost 4 bases at V and 10 bases at J; junction bases unmatched: 8. This CDR3 is 14 amino acids long. The sequenced sample was PBMCs. This TCR was sampled from a man in his forties in good health and CMV-seronegative. This chain connects TRBV9 to TRBJ1-4; 9 bases agree with TRBD1. This chain's CDR3 is CASSPEDRGGKLFF. The CDR3 DNA is TGTGCCAGCAGCCCGGAGGACAGGGGAGGAAAACTGTTTTTT. Drawing the rest from reference TRBV9 and TRBJ1-4, the complete variable domain is DSGVTQTPKHLITATGQRVTLRCSPRSGDLSVYWYQQSLDQGLQFLIQYYNGEERAKGNILERFSAQQFPDLHSELNLSSLELGDSALYFCASSPEDRGGKLFFGSGTQLSVL.